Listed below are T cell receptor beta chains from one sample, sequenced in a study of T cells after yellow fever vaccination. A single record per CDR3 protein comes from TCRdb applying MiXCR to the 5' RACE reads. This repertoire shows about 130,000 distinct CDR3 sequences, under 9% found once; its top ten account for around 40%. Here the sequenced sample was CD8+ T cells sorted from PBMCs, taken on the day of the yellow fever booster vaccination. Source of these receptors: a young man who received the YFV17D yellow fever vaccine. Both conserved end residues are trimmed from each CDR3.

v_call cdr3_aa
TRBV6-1 ASREREQRHQPQH
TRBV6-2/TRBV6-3 ASSTPRTGSSYEQY
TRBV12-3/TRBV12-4 ASSGTSGGGRETQY
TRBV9 ASSVSAGAGELF
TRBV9 ASSAGSGDEQY
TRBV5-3 ARSLGPGGSSYNEQF
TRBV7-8 ASSLWTETEAF
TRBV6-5 ACGVPQETQY
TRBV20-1 SAATTSGSTDTQY
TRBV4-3 ASSQGFVRTGELF
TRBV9 ASSAGGPRITDTQY
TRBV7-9 ASSVEGGASSTDTQY
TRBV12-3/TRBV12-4 ASSNRGRSGELF
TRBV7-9 ASSPGANVLT
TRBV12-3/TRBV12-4 ATSWGYRTQY
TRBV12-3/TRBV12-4 ASSFFHEQY
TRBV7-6 ASRYGQGPNNEQF
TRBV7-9 ASSLDGDEAF
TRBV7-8 ASSSDRGVDTEAF
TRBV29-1 SVVLMWVTADTQY
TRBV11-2 ASSERGRTQETQY
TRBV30 AWSVQVNTEAF
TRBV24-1 ATGGDYNQPQH
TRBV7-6 ASSSRVYTEAF
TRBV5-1 ASSHRGDPRGTEAF
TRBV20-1 SAYVPGANVLT
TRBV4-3 ASSQGTGPTGELF
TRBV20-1 SARVTGLAGGGQETQY
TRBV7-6 ASSRTGNEQY
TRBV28 ASRGLVLNQPQH
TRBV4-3 ASSPPPGRNTGELF
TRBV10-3 AISGGLDREGDKNIQY
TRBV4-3 ASSQDWVGLAGTQETQY
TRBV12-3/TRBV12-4 ASSFGQGAGQPQH
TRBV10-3 AISGGGLETQY
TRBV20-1 SARPPRGAVDTQY
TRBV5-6 ASSFRAGQDEQF
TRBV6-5 ASAFWETGELF
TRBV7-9 ASSLVGGHNEQF
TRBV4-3 ASSQDRAESINEKLF
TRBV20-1 SASMRVVDNSPLH
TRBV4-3 ASSQDGGSSETQY
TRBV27 ASSSPGNYEQY
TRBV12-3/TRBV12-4 ASSSPGGVAGGTYNEQF
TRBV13 ASSSANEQF
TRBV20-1 SANHPYGGSYNEQF
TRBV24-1 ATGDARANQPQH
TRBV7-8 ASSLLRTAQETQY
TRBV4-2 ASSQVPAGGRTDTQY
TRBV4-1 ASSQGLGEQY
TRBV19 ASSGDSSMNTEAF